The TCR beta chain described here comes from a study of regulatory T cells in long-lasting Graves disease. General observations from the study: The number of shared public clonotypes was higher in persistent patients (2,741) than new patients (966).

Time point specified: persistent/refractory GD, antithyroid drugs over 5 years with positive TRAb. Preparation of the TCR library used RNA extracted from PBMCs. Patient provenance is recorded as an endocrinology department in Xi'an, China. Arm-PCR of CDR3 regions with iRepertoire HTBI primers generated TCR beta libraries. TCRdb fed the multiplex PCR reads into MiXCR, producing one record per CDR3 protein. The table lists 310,000 or so distinct CDR3 sequences, roughly a fifth of them singletons, with just under 30% in the top ten. This clonotype occurred many times. What it binds is unknown. Specimen: peripheral blood mononuclear cells (PBMCs), collected when the disease was refractory, from a patient treated with antithyroid drugs. The source is a female donor with Graves disease.

The CDR3 DNA reads as TGTGCCAGCAGTTACCAGGGGCGATCACCCCTCCACTTT. Its protein product is CASSYQGRSPLHF. The J gene is TRBJ1-6, the V gene TRBV12-3 or TRBV12-4; D is perhaps TRBD1 (6 bases). The CDR3 sequence is 13 residues long. The V end was cut by 4 bases, the J end by 10 bases, with 11 bases between.